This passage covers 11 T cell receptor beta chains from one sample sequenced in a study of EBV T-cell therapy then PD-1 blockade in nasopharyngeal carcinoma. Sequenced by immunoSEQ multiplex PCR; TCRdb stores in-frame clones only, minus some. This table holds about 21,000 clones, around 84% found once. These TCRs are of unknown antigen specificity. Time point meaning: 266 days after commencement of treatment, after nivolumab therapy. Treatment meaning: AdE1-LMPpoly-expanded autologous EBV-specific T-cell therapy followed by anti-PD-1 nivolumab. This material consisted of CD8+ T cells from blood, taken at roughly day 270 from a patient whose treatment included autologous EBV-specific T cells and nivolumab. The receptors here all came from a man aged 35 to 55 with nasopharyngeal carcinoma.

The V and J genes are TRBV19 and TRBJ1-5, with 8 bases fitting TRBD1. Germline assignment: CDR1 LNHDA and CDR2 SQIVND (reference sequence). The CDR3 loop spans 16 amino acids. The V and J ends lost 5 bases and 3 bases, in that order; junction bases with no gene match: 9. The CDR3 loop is CASSPGQGANNQPQHF. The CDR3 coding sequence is TGTGCCAGTAGTCCAGGACAGGGAGCTAACAATCAGCCCCAGCATTTT.

CDR3 protein: CASSQLLAGGYEQYF. CDR3 nucleotide sequence: TGTGCCAGCAGCCAATTACTAGCGGGGGGGTACGAGCAGTACTTC. The genes are TRBV3-1 (or the pseudogene TRBV3-2) and TRBJ2-7, with 13 bases aligning to TRBD2. With 2 bases clipped from V and 4 bases from J, the junction kept 2 bases outside the gene matches. Germline loops: CDR1 LGHDT, CDR2 YNNKEL (reference sequence). This CDR3 is built from 15 residues.

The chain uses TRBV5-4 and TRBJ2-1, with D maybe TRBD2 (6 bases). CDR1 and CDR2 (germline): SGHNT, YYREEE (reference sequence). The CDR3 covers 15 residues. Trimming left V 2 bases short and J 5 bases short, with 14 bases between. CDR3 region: CASSFIAGSDNEQFF. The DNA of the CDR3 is TGTGCCAGCAGCTTCATTGCGGGGTCGGACAATGAGCAGTTCTTC.

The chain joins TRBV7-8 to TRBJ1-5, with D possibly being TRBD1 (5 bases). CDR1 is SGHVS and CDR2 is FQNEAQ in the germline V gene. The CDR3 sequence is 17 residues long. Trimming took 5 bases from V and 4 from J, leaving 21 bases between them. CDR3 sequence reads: CASSPPPGGEGNQPQHF. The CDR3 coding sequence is TGTGCCAGCAGCCCCCCACCGGGGGGGGAGGGGAATCAGCCCCAGCATTTT.

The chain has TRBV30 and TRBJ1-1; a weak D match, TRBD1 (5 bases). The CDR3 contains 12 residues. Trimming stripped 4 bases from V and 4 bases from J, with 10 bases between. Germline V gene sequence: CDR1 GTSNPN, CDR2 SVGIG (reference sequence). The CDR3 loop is CAWIGGGTEAFF. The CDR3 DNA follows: TGTGCCTGGATTGGGGGGGGCACTGAAGCTTTCTTT. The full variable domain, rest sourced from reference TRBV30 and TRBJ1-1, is SQTIHQWPATLVQPVGSPLSLECTVEGTSNPNLYWYRQAAGRGLQLLFYSVGIGQISSEVPQNLSASRPQDRQFILSSKKLLLSDSGFYLCAWIGGGTEAFFGQGTRLTVV.

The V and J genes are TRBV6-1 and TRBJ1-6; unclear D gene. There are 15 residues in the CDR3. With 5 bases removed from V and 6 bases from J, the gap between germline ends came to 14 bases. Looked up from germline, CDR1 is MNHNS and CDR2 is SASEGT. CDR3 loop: CASSPTDLPNSPLHF. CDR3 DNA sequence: TGTGCCAGCAGTCCGACGGACCTCCCTAATTCACCCCTCCACTTT.

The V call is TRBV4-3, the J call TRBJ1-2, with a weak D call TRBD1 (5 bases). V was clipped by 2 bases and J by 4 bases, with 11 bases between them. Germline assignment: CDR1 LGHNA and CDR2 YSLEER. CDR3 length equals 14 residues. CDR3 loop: CASSQTQGLYGYTF. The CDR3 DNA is TGCGCCAGCAGCCAAACTCAGGGCCTCTATGGCTACACCTTC.

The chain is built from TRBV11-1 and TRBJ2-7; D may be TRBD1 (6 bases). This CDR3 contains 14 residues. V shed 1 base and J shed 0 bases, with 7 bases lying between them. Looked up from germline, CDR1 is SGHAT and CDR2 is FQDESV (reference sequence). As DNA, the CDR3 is TGTGCCAGCAGCTTAGGCAGGGGCTCCTACGAGCAGTACTTC. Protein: CASSLGRGSYEQYF.

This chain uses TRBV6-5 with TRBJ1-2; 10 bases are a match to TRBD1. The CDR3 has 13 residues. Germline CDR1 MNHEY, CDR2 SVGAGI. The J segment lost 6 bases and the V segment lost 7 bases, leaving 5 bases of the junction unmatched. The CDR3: CASNTGTGDGYTF. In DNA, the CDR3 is TGTGCCAGCAACACCGGGACAGGGGATGGCTACACCTTC.

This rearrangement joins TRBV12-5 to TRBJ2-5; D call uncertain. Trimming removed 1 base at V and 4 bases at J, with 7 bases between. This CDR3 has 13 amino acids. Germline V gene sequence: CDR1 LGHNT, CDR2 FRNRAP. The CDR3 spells CASGLANGETQYF. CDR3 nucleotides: TGTGCTAGTGGTTTGGCGAACGGAGAGACCCAGTACTTC.

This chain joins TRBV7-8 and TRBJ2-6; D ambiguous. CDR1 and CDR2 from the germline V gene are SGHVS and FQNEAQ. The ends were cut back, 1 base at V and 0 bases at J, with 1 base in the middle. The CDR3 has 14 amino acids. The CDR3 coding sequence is TGTGCCAGCAGCTTAGACTCTGGGGCCAACGTCCTGACTTTC. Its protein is CASSLDSGANVLTF.